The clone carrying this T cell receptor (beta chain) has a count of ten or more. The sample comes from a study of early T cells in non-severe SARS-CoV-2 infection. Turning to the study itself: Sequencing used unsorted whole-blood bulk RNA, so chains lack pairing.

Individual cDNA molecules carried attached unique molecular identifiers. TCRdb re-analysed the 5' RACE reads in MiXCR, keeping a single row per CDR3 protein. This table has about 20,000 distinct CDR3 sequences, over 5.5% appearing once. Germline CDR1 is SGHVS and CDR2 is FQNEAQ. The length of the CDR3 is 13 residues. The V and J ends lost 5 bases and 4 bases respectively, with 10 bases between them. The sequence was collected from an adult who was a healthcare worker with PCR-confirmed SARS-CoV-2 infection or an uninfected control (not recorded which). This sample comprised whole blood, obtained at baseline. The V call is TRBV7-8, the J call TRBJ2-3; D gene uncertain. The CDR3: CASSVGYPDTQYF. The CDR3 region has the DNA TGTGCCAGCAGCGTAGGATACCCAGATACGCAGTATTTT. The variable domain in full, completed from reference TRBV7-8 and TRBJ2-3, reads GAGVSQSPRYKVAKRGQDVALRCDPISGHVSLFWYQQALGQGPEFLTYFQNEAQLDKSGLPSDRFFAERPEGSVSTLKIQRTQQEDSAVYLCASSVGYPDTQYFGPGTRLTVL.